This entry lists 30 T cell receptor beta chains sequenced from one sample in a study of blood T cell repertoires in COVID-19. Sequenced by immunoSEQ multiplex PCR; TCRdb stores in-frame clones only, minus some. The sample yields about 270,000 clones, roughly 82% seen once. The sequenced material came from peripheral blood. These receptors were obtained from a woman at least 80 years old with COVID-19, enrolled during active disease.

The chain links TRBV19 to TRBJ1-3; D gene unclear. Germline values: CDR1 LNHDA, CDR2 SQIVND (reference sequence). Deletions cut 3 bases from V and 3 bases from J, with 18 bases between. The CDR3 runs 17 residues. The CDR3 reads CASSILGGSGGGNTIYF. The CDR3 DNA reads TGTGCCAGTAGTATCCTCGGCGGGTCTGGAGGTGGAAACACCATATATTTT.

V usage is TRBV5-4 and J usage is TRBJ1-2; 7 nucleotides line up with TRBD1. The trim removed 2 bases at V and 6 bases at J, leaving 13 bases unmatched. The CDR3 loop spans 16 amino acids. Germline-derived CDR1 and CDR2 are SGHNT and YYREEE (reference sequence). CDR3 nucleotide sequence: TGTGCCAGCAGCTTCGAGCAGAGGACAGGTAGTGATGGCTACACCTTC. It encodes CASSFEQRTGSDGYTF.

V and J are TRBV7-6 and TRBJ1-2, with D possibly TRBD1 on 6 matching bases. V was cut by 5 bases and J by 2 bases, with 12 bases left in between. The CDR3 covers 14 residues. Germline V lookup: CDR1 SGHVS, CDR2 FNYEAQ. CDR3 nucleotide sequence: TGTGCCAGCAGCCCCTCTACAGGGAACTATGGCTACACCTTC. Its translation: CASSPSTGNYGYTF.

CDR3 in amino acids: CASSPLEGTTKLFF. The CDR3 DNA is TGTGCCAGCTCACCGTTGGAGGGAACTACGAAACTGTTTTTT. The chain links TRBV18 to TRBJ1-4, with D unclear. The CDR3 has 14 amino acids. From germline, CDR1 is KGHSH and CDR2 LQKENI. V lost 3 bases and J lost 11, with 16 bases in between.

The rearrangement joins TRBV6-6 to TRBJ2-1; tentatively, D is TRBD2 (6 bases). The CDR3 has 13 residues. Germline CDR1 and CDR2: MNHNY and SVGAGI (reference sequence). Trimming pared 5 bases from V and 9 bases from J, leaving 14 bases between. The CDR3 DNA reads TGTGCCAGCAGTACCCGAGAGGGAGGTGAGCAGTTCTTC. Its translation: CASSTREGGEQFF.

V is TRBV19 and J is TRBJ1-5; D is perhaps TRBD1 (5 bases). The germline CDR1 and CDR2 sequences are LNHDA and SQIVND (reference sequence). V was trimmed by 4 bases and J by 0 bases, leaving 16 bases between them. The CDR3 totals 17 residues. CDR3 region: CASSTGGGGYSNQPQHF. CDR3 in DNA: TGTGCCAGTAGTACCGGGGGAGGTGGGTATAGCAATCAGCCCCAGCATTTT.

The chain links TRBV24-1 to TRBJ2-3; 10 bases fit TRBD1. The CDR3 runs 15 residues. The ends lost 4 bases at V and 5 bases at J; junction bases unmatched: 5. In germline, CDR1 is KGHDR, CDR2 SFDVKD. CDR3 amino acids: CATSDRTGGEDTQYF. In nucleotides, the CDR3 is TGTGCCACCAGTGACAGGACAGGGGGTGAAGATACGCAGTATTTT.

CDR3 DNA sequence: TGTGCCAGCAGCGCAGGGGGCAGCTCCTACAATGAGCAGTTCTTC. It encodes CASSAGGSSYNEQFF. The chain carries TRBV7-8 and TRBJ2-1; the match to TRBD1 covers 8 bases. Germline V gives CDR1 SGHVS, CDR2 FQNEAQ. J was trimmed by 0 bases and V by 5 bases; bases with no gene match: 3. The CDR3 is 15 amino acids.

The chain combines TRBV11-2 with TRBJ2-7, with D perhaps matching TRBD1 (5 bases). From germline, CDR1 is SGHAT and CDR2 FQNNGV. The V gene lost 3 bases and the J gene lost 5 bases, with 14 bases spanning the gap. This CDR3 comprises 14 residues. DNA of the CDR3: TGTGCCAGCAGCTTGTCCAGGGTTAGCCACGAGCAGTACTTC. Translation: CASSLSRVSHEQYF.

A few counts support this clone. V and J are TRBV28 and TRBJ1-6; TRBD1 matches at 9 bases. The length of the CDR3 is 15 residues. The ends lost 5 bases at V and 7 bases at J; junction bases unmatched: 6. From germline, CDR1 is MDHEN and CDR2 SYDVKM. The CDR3 coding sequence is TGTGCCAGCAGTCCTTCGGGACAGGGAAATTCACCCCTCCACTTT. Translating it yields CASSPSGQGNSPLHF.

The CDR3 loop is CASSPTGGVGETQYF. Here the CDR3 DNA reads TGTGCCAGCAGCCCGACAGGAGGAGTAGGGGAGACCCAGTACTTC. The gene calls are TRBV7-9 and TRBJ2-5; D is possibly TRBD1 (6 bases). Trimming removed 5 bases from V and 5 bases from J, with 18 bases in between. CDR3 length equals 15 residues. Germline V gives CDR1 SEHNR, CDR2 FQNEAQ (reference sequence).

The rearrangement links TRBV5-6 to TRBJ1-1; TRBD1 matches 7 bases. Germline V CDR1 and CDR2: SGHDT, YYEEEE. The CDR3 consists of 14 residues. Germline trimming cut 6 bases from V and 4 bases from J; bases unmatched to any gene: 9. This chain's CDR3 is CASNHRGSGTEAFF. CDR3 DNA: TGTGCCAGCAACCACAGGGGCTCTGGCACTGAAGCTTTCTTT. Full variable domain (remainder filled in from reference TRBV5-6 and TRBJ1-1): DAGVTQSPTHLIKTRGQQVTLRCSPKSGHDTVSWYQQALGQGPQFIFQYYEEEERQRGNFPDRFSGHQFPNYSSELNVNALLLGDSALYLCASNHRGSGTEAFFGQGTRLTVV.

This clone has only a few counts. The chain combines TRBV6-6 with TRBJ1-5; 7 nucleotides match TRBD1. The CDR3 has 15 residues. CDR1 MNHNY and CDR2 SVGAGI come from the germline V gene (reference sequence). Losses at the gene ends were 8 bases for V and 5 bases for J; bases not matched to a gene: 12. The CDR3 loop reads CASGTMRGRDQPQHF. The CDR3 nucleotides read TGTGCCAGCGGAACAATGAGGGGGCGCGATCAGCCCCAGCATTTT.

The chain is built from TRBV4-1 and TRBJ2-7, with TRBD2 matching over 13 bases. Germline V gene data show CDR1 as MGHRA and CDR2 as YSYEKL. V shed 0 bases, J shed 4 bases, and the junction held 3 bases outside the gene matches. This CDR3 has 16 amino acids. The CDR3 nucleotides are TGCGCCAGCAGCCAAGAGAAACTAGCGGGGGGGTACGAGCAGTACTTC. It encodes CASSQEKLAGGYEQYF.

The V and J genes are TRBV3-1 (or the pseudogene TRBV3-2) and TRBJ2-2, with 8 bases aligning to TRBD2. The CDR3 sequence is 16 residues long. CDR1 LGHDT and CDR2 YNNKEL come from the germline V gene (reference sequence). The V segment lost 1 base and the J segment 1 base; nucleotides outside the gene matches: 2. Written as DNA, the CDR3 is TGTGCCAGCAGCCAAGTCCGGGGGGGGAACACCGGGGAGCTGTTTTTT. Its protein product is CASSQVRGGNTGELFF.

The chain is built from TRBV19 and TRBJ1-1; D unresolved. Germline CDR1 reads LNHDA; CDR2 reads SQIVND (reference sequence). The CDR3 consists of 13 residues. Trimming took off 3 bases at V and 5 bases at J, with 10 bases between the two ends. The CDR3 DNA follows: TGTGCCAGTAGTATTCTTCTCGTTACTGAAGCTTTCTTT. Translation: CASSILLVTEAFF.

The chain has TRBV19 and TRBJ2-7; the D gene is possibly TRBD2 (5 bases). This CDR3 has 15 residues. The germline CDR1 and CDR2 sequences are LNHDA and SQIVND (reference sequence). The V end lost 5 bases, the J end lost 5 bases, and 19 bases lay between the germline ends. Here the CDR3 reads CASSFSFGPGDEQYF. Written as DNA, the CDR3 is TGTGCCAGTAGTTTCTCCTTCGGGCCCGGGGACGAGCAGTACTTC.

CDR3 DNA sequence: TGTGCCAGCAGTGAGACTAGCGGGGGTAGCACAGATACGCAGTATTTT. Its translation: CASSETSGGSTDTQYF. The genes are TRBV6-1 and TRBJ2-3; TRBD2 agrees at 12 bases. After removal of 3 bases from V and 0 bases from J, the junction contained 1 base not matched to a gene. The germline CDR1 and CDR2 sequences are MNHNS and SASEGT. The CDR3 has 16 amino acids.

This chain uses TRBV18 with TRBJ1-2; weak D call: TRBD1 (5 bases). Germline lookup yields CDR1 KGHSH and CDR2 LQKENI. This CDR3 spans 12 amino acids. Trimming pared 5 bases from V and 2 bases from J, leaving 6 bases between. Here the CDR3 DNA reads TGTGCCAGCTCAGACAGCAACTATGGCTACACCTTC. It codes for CASSDSNYGYTF.

This clone was observed a single time. The chain joins TRBV7-2 to TRBJ2-7, with D tentatively TRBD1 (5 bases). Germline CDR1 SGHTA, CDR2 FQGNSA. The ends were cut back, 0 bases at V and 2 bases at J, with 17 bases in the middle. The CDR3 is 17 residues long. The CDR3 DNA sequence: TGTGCCAGCAGCTTAGCGGGCAGGACACTGTCCCCCTACGAGCAGTACTTC. Residues: CASSLAGRTLSPYEQYF.

The chain links TRBV19 to TRBJ1-2; TRBD1 might be the D (6 bases). This CDR3 has 13 residues. Germline lookup yields CDR1 LNHDA and CDR2 SQIVND (reference sequence). Trimming took off 8 bases at V and 0 bases at J, with 10 bases between the two ends. CDR3 protein: CASRDIPNYGYTF. CDR3 in DNA: TGTGCCAGTCGGGACATCCCTAACTATGGCTACACCTTC.

The chain joins TRBV9 to TRBJ1-3; 8 bases match TRBD1. This CDR3 has 11 residues. CDR1 is SGDLS, CDR2 YYNGEE, per germline. V lost 7 bases to trimming and J lost 8 bases; unmatched junction nucleotides: 2. DNA for the CDR3: TGTGCCAGCTCACAGGGGGACACCATATATTTT. Protein product: CASSQGDTIYF.

The V gene is TRBV19, the J gene TRBJ2-1, with 8 bases lining up with TRBD1. V lost 5 bases and J lost 5; bases outside the gene matches: 8. The CDR3 covers 15 residues. Germline V gene sequence: CDR1 LNHDA, CDR2 SQIVND (reference sequence). CDR3 nucleotide sequence: TGTGCCAGTAGTCCCCGACAGGGGCAGGACAATGAGCAGTTCTTC. Translated: CASSPRQGQDNEQFF. Based on the CDR3 plus reference TRBV19 and TRBJ2-1, the full variable domain is DGGITQSPKYLFRKEGQNVTLSCEQNLNHDAMYWYRQDPGQGLRLIYYSQIVNDFQKGDIAEGYSVSREKKESFPLTVTSAQKNPTAFYLCASSPRQGQDNEQFFGPGTRLTVL.

This rearrangement joins TRBV12-2 to TRBJ2-5; the table assigns TRBD2, which was not confirmed against the DNA. TRBV12-2 is noted as a pseudogene. This CDR3 is built from 15 residues. In DNA form, the CDR3 reads TGTGCAAGTCGCTTACCGGGGGGGGACCAAGAGACCCAGTACTTC. Amino acids: CASRLPGGDQETQYF.

V usage is TRBV6-6 and J usage is TRBJ1-1; D not resolved. Trimming cost V 9 bases and J 1 base, with 3 bases left between them. CDR1 MNHNY and CDR2 SVGAGI come from the germline V gene (reference sequence). The CDR3 runs to 10 residues. The DNA of the CDR3 is TGTGCCAGTCGGAACACTGAAGCTTTCTTT. Translating gives CASRNTEAFF.

J is TRBJ1-2 and V is TRBV28, with D hard to call. V shed 2 bases and J shed 7 bases, with 8 bases lying between them. This CDR3 has 12 amino acids. The germline gives CDR1 MDHEN, CDR2 SYDVKM. The CDR3 spells CASSLGGIGYTF. CDR3 nucleotide sequence: TGTGCCAGCAGTTTAGGAGGTATTGGCTACACCTTC.

The J gene is TRBJ1-4, the V gene TRBV4-1; 7 nucleotides match TRBD1. CDR3 length: 15 residues. V trimming: 4 bases; J trimming: 7 bases; junction bases outside the gene matches: 9. Germline values: CDR1 MGHRA, CDR2 YSYEKL. CDR3 DNA: TGCGCCAGCAGCCTTGACGGACAGGAAGGTGAAAAACTGTTTTTT. Protein sequence: CASSLDGQEGEKLFF.

Regarding this clone: At one end the junction does not follow the germline gene, possibly because of a read error. The chain recombines TRBV18 with TRBJ1-1, with D possibly TRBD1 on 5 matching bases. The CDR3 runs to 13 residues. Germline V gene sequence: CDR1 KGHSH, CDR2 LQKENI. The CDR3 DNA reads TGTGCCAGCTCACGGGGCATTAACAATGAAGCTTTCTTT. Its protein product is CASSRGINNEAFF.

The chain joins TRBV6-5 to TRBJ2-3, with a possible D match to TRBD2 (6 bases). The ends were cut back, 0 bases at V and 8 bases at J, with 9 bases in the middle. Looked up from germline, CDR1 is MNHEY and CDR2 is SVGAGI. The CDR3 contains 13 residues. The CDR3 reads CASSYSGGGTQYF. The CDR3 DNA reads as TGTGCCAGCAGTTACTCGGGGGGAGGTACGCAGTATTTT.

The chain links TRBV3-1 (or the pseudogene TRBV3-2) to TRBJ1-1; 7 bases agree with TRBD1. From germline, CDR1 is LGHDT and CDR2 YNNKEL (reference sequence). This CDR3 contains 14 residues. J was trimmed by 0 bases and V by 7 bases; bases with no gene match: 5. CDR3 DNA sequence: TGTGCCAGCACCCGGGACAGCATGAACACTGAAGCTTTCTTT. Its protein is CASTRDSMNTEAFF.